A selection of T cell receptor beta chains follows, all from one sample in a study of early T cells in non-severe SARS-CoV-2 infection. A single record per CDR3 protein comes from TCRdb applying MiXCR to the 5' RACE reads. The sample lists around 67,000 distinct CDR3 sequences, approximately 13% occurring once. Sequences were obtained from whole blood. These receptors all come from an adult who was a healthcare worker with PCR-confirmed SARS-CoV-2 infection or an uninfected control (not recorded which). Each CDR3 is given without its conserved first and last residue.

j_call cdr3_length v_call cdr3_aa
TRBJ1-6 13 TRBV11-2 ASSFYRGANSPLH
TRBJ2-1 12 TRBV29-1 SGVLAGAYNEQF
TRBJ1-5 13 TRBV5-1 ASSLDGAGNQPQH
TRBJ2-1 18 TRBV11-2 ASTSLSGLAGEGSYNEQF
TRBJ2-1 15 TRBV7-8 ASSFLRVVTSYNEQF
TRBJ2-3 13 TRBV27 ASRLAGDPPDTQY
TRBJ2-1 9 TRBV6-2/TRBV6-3 ASSSPFEQF
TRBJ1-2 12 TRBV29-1 SVGPLTTNYGYT
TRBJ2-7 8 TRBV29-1 SVLKNEQY
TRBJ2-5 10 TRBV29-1 SVVTGAETQY
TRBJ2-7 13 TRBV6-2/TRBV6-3 ASSGLAGGPYEQY
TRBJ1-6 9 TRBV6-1 ASNIQPPLH
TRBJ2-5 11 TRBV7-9 ASSDGEQETQY
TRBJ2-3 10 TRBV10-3 AISDAGDTQY
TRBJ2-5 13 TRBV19 ASSAPFTGKETQY
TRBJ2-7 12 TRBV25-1 ASSKTSGSYEQY
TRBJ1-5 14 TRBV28 ASTGLGQYSNQPQH
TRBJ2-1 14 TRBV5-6 ASSSLGTSGYNEQF
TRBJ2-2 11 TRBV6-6 ASRTSNTGELF
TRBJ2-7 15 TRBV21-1 ASSKGGGSPLNPKQY
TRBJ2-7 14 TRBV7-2 ASSPGLAGSSYEQY
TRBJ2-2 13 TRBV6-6 ASSYLAGGTGELF
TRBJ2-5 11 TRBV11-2 ASSLFRQETQY
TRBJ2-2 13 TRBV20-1 SARTSGSATGELF
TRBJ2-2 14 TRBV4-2 ASSQAGAPNTGELF
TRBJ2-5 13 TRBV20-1 SARDPGSPQETQY
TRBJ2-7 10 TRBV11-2 ASSYSSNEQY
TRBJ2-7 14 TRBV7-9 ASSPGSGQGAYEQY
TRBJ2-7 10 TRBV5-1 ASSSGRYEQY
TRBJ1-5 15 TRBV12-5 ASGLVPWNGLNQPQH
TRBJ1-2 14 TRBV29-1 SVAPQPILVLRGYT
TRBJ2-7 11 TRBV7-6 ASSSGPIYEQY
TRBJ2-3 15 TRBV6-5 ASSRIRLAGTTDTQY
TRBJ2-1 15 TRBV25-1 ASSGPASGSSYNEQF
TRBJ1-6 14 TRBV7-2 ASSIRGRDDNSPLH
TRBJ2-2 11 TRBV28 ASAIPAPGELF
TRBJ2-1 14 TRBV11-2 ASSLAEGLNEREQF
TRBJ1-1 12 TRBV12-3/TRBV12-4 ASSFRTGNTEAF
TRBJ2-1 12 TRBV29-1 SVVDRRNYNEQF
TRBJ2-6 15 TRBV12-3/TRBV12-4 ASQSRGPVSGANVLT
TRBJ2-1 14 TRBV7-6 ASSSSPGTGNNEQF
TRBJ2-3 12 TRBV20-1 SASGRGPTDTQY